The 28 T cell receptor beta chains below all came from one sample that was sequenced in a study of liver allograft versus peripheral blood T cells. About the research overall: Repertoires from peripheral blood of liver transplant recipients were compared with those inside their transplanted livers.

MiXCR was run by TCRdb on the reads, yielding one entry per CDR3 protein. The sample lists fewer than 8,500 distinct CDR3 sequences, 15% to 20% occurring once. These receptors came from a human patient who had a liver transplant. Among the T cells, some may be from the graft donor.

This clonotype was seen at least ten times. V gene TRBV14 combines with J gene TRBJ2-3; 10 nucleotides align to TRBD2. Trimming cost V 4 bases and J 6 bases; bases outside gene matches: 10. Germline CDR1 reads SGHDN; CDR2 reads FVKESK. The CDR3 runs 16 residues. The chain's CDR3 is CASSPTSGIPLDTQYF. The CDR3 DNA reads TGTGCCAGCAGCCCTACTAGCGGGATTCCCCTGGATACGCAGTATTTT.

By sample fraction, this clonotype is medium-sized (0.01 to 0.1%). The CDR3, as DNA: TGTGCCAGTAGTATAGGTCAGGTGAATCAGCCCCAGCATTTT. This translates into CASSIGQVNQPQHF. The V and J genes are TRBV19 and TRBJ1-5; D gene uncertain. The ends were cut back, 1 base at V and 4 bases at J, with 8 bases in the middle. The V gene's germline CDR1 is LNHDA and CDR2 SQIVND (reference sequence). The CDR3 consists of 14 residues.

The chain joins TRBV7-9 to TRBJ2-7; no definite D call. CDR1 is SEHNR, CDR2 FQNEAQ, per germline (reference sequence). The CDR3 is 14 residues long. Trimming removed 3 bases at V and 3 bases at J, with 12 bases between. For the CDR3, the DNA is TGTGCCAGCAGCTTTGGGGTTTTTGGCTACGAGCAGTACTTC. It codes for CASSFGVFGYEQYF. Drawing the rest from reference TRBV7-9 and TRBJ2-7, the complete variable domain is DTGVSQNPRHKITKRGQNVTFRCDPISEHNRLYWYRQTLGQGPEFLTYFQNEAQLEKSRLLSDRFSAERPKGSFSTLEIQRTEQGDSAMYLCASSFGVFGYEQYFGPGTRLTVT.

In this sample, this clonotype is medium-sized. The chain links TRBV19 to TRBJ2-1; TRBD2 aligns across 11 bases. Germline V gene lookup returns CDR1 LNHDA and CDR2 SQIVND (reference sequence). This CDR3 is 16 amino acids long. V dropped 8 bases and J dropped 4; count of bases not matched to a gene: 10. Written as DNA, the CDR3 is TGTGCCAGTCGGTCCAGGGCTAGCGGGGGGTACAATGAGCAGTTCTTC. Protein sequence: CASRSRASGGYNEQFF.

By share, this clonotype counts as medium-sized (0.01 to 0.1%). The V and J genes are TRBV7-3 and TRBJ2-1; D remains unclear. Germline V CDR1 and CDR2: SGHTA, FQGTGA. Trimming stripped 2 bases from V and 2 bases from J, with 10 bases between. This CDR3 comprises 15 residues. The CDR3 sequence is CASSLAASPYNEQFF. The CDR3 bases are TGTGCCAGCAGCTTAGCGGCATCCCCCTACAATGAGCAGTTCTTC.

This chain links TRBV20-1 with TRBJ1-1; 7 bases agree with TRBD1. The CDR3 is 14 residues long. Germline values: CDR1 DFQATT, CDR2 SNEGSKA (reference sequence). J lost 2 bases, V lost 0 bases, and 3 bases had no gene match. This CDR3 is CSARDRGRNTEAFF. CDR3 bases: TGCAGTGCTAGAGATAGGGGGCGAAACACTGAAGCTTTCTTT.

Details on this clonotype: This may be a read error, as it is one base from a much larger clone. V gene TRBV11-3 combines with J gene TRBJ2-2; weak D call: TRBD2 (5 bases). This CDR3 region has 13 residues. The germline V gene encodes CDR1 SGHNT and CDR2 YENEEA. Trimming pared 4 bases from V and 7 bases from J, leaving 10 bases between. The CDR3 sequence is CASSSRGCGELFF. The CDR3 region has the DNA TGTGCCAGCAGCTCTAGAGGGTGCGGGGAGCTGTTTTTT.

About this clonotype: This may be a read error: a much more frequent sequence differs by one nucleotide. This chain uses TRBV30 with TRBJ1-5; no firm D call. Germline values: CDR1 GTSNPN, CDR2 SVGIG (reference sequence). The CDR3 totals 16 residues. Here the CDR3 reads CAWSVRTPYSNQLQHF. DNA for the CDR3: TGTGCCTGGAGTGTACGTACTCCCTATAGCAATCAGCTCCAGCATTTT.

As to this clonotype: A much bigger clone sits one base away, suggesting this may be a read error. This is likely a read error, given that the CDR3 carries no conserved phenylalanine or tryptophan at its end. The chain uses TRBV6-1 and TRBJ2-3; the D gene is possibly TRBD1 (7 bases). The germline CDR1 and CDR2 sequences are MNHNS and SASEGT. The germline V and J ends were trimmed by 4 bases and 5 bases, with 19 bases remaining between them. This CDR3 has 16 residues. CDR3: CASSARDSGQVDTQYL. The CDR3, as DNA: TGTGCCAGCAGTGCCCGGGACAGCGGGCAGGTAGATACGCAGTATTTA.

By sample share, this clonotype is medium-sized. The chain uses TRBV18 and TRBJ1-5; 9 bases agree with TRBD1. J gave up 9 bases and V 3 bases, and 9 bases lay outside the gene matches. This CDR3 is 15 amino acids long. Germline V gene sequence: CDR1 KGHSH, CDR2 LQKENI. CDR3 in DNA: TGTGCCAGCTCACCTCCGGGACAGGGTTTGAGGCCCCAGCATTTT. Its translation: CASSPPGQGLRPQHF.

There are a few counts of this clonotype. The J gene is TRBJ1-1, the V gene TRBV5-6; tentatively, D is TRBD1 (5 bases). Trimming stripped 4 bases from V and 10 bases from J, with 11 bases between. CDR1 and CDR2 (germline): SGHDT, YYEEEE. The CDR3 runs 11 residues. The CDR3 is CASSQGTGAFF. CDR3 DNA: TGTGCCAGCAGCCAAGGGACGGGAGCTTTCTTT.

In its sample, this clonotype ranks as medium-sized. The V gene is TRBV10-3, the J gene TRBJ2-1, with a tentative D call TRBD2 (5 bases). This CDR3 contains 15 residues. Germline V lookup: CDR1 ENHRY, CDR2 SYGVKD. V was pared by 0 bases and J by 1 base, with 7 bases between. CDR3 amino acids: CAISESPGSYNEQFF. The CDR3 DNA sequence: TGTGCCATCAGTGAGTCCCCGGGATCCTACAATGAGCAGTTCTTC.

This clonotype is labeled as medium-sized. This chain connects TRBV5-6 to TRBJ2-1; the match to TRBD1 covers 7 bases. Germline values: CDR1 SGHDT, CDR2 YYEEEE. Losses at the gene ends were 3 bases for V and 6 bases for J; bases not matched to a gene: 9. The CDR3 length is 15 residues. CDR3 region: CASSSDRIRINEQFF. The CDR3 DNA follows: TGTGCCAGCAGCTCGGACAGGATTCGTATCAATGAGCAGTTCTTC.

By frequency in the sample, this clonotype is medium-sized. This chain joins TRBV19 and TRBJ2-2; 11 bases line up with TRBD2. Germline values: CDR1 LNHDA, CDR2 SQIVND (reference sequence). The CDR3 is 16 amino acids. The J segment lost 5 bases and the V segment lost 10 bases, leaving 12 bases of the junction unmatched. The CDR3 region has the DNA TGTGCCACTTCGCCTCAGGGGACTAGCGGAACCGGGGAGCTGTTTTTT. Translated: CATSPQGTSGTGELFF.

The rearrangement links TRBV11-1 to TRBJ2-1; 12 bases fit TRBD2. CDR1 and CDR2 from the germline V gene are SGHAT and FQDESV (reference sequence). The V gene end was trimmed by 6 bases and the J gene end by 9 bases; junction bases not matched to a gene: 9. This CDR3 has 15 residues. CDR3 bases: TGTGCCAGCAGTTCTAGCGGGAGGGCGAGTACTGAGCAGTTCTTC. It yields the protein CASSSSGRASTEQFF. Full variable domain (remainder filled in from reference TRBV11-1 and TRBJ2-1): EAEVAQSPRYKITEKSQAVAFWCDPISGHATLYWYRQILGQGPELLVQFQDESVVDDSQLPKDRFSAERLKGVDSTLKIQPAELGDSAMYLCASSSSGRASTEQFFGPGTRLTVL.

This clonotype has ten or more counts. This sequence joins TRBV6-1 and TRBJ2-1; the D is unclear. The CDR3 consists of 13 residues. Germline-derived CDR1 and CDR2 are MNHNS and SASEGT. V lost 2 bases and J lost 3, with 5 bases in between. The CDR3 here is CASSELFYNEQFF. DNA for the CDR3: TGTGCCAGCAGTGAACTTTTCTACAATGAGCAGTTCTTC.

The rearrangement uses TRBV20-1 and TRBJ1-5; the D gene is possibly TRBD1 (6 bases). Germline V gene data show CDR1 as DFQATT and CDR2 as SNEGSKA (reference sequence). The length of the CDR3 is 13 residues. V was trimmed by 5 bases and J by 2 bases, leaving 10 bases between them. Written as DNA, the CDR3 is TGCAGTGCTGCAGGGGTGGGCAATCAGCCCCAGCATTTT. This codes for CSAAGVGNQPQHF.

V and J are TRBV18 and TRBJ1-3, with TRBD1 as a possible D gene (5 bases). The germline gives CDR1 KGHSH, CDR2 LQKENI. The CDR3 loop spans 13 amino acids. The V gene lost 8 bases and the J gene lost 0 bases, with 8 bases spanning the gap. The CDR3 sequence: CASATASGNTIYF. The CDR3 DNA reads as TGTGCCAGCGCGACAGCCTCTGGAAACACCATATATTTT. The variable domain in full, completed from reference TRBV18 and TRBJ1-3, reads NAGVMQNPRHLVRRRGQEARLRCSPMKGHSHVYWYRQLPEEGLKFMVYLQKENIIDESGMPKERFSAEFPKEGPSILRIQQVVRGDSAAYFCASATASGNTIYFGEGSWLTVV.

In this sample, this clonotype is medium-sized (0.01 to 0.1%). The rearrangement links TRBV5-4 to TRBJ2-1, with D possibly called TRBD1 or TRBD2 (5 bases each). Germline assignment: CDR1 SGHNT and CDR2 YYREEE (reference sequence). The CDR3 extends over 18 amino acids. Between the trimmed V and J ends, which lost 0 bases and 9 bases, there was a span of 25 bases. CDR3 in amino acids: CASSLGRVSERSMREQFF. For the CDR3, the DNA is TGTGCCAGCAGCTTGGGCAGGGTTTCAGAGCGGAGCATGCGTGAGCAGTTCTTC.

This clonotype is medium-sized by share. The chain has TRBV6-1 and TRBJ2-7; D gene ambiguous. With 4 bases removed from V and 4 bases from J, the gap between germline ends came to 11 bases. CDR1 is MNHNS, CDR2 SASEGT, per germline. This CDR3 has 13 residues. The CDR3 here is CASSGWTQYEQYF. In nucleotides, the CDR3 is TGTGCCAGCAGTGGGTGGACCCAATACGAGCAGTACTTC.

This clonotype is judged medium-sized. The CDR3 loop is CASSWTGGEYGNQPQHF. As DNA, the CDR3 is TGTGCCAGCAGTTGGACAGGGGGCGAGTATGGCAATCAGCCCCAGCATTTT. The chain employs TRBV28 and TRBJ1-5; 11 bases agree with TRBD1. J was trimmed by 2 bases and V by 4 bases; bases with no gene match: 7. The CDR3 runs 17 residues. Germline CDR1 and CDR2: MDHEN and SYDVKM.

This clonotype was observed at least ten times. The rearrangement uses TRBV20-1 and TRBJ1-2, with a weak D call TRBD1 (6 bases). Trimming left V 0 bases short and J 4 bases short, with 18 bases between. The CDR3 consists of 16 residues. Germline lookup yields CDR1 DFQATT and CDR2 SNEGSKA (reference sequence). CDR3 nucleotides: TGCAGTGCTAGAGATGTCAGGGCAGGGGATAGCTATGGCTACACCTTC. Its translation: CSARDVRAGDSYGYTF.

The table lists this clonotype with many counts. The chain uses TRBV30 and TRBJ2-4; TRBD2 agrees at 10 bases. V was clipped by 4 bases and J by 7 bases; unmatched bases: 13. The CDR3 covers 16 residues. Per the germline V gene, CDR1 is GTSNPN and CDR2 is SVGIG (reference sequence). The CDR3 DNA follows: TGTGCCTGGATTCCAAAACCGGGACTAGCGCGGAACATTCAGTACTTC. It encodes CAWIPKPGLARNIQYF.

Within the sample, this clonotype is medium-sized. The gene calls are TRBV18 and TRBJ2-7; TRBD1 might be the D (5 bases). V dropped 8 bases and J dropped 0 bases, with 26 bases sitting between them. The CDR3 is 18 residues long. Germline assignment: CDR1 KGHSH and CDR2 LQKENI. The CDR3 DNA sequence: TGTGCCAGCACCCCATATACATCCAGCAGGGCCACCTCCTACGAGCAGTACTTC. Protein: CASTPYTSSRATSYEQYF. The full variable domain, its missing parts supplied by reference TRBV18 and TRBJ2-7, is NAGVMQNPRHLVRRRGQEARLRCSPMKGHSHVYWYRQLPEEGLKFMVYLQKENIIDESGMPKERFSAEFPKEGPSILRIQQVVRGDSAAYFCASTPYTSSRATSYEQYFGPGTRLTVT.

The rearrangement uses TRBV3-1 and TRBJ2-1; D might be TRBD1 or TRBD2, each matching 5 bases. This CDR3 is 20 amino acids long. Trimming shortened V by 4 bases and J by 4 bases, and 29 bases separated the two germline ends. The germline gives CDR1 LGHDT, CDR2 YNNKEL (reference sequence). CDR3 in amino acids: CASSLGTRGFLTLGYNEQFF. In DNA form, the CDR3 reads TGTGCCAGCAGCCTGGGAACGAGGGGTTTTCTGACCCTTGGTTACAATGAGCAGTTCTTC.

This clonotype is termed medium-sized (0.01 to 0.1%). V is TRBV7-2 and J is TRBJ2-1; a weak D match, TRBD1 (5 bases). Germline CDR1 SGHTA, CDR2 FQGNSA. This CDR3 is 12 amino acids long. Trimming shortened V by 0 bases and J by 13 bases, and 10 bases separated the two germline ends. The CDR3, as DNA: TGTGCCAGCAGCTTAGCGGTAGGGGAACAGTTCTTC. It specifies CASSLAVGEQFF.

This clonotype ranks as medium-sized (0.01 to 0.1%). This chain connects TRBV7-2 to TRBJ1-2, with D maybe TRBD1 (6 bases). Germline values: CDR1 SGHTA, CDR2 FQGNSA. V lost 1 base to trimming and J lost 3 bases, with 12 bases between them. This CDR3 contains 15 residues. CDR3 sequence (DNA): TGTGCCAGCAGCTTAGACGAACAGGGCTACTATGGCTACACCTTC. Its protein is CASSLDEQGYYGYTF.

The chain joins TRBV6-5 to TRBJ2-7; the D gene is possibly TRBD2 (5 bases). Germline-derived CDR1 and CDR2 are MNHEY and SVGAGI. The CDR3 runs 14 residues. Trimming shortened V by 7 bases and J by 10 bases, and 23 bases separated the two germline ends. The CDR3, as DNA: TGTGCCAGCAAACTAGACGGCTACCAAAGAATCCAGTACTTC. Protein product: CASKLDGYQRIQYF.